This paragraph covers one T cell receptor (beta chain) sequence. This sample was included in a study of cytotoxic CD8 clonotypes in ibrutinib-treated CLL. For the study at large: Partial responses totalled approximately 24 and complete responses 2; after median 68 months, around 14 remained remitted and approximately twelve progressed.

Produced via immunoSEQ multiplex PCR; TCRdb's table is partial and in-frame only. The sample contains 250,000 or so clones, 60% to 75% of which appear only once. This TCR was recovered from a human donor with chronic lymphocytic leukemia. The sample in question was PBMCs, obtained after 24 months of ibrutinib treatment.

CDR3 protein: CASSLGQRVSDTQYF. CDR3 bases: TGCGCCAGCAGCTTGGGACAGAGGGTTTCAGATACGCAGTATTTT. This chain joins TRBV5-1 and TRBJ2-3; D tentatively reads TRBD1 or TRBD2 (5 bases each). Trimming removed 0 bases at V and 4 bases at J, with 12 bases between. The CDR3 is 15 amino acids. Germline assignment: CDR1 SGHRS and CDR2 YFSETQ.